The clone carrying this TCR beta chain has a single count. The sample is drawn from a study of blood T cell repertoires in COVID-19. The repertoire was sequenced with immunoSEQ multiplex PCR; TCRdb's copy has only in-frame clones and lacks some. The repertoire holds 200,000 to 250,000 clones, with approximately 83% as singletons. This CDR3 contains 13 residues. Trimming shortened V by 3 bases and J by 8 bases, and 13 bases separated the two germline ends. Germline V CDR1 and CDR2: KGHSH, LQKENI. The sequence was obtained from a woman aged 55-69 years who had recovered from COVID-19. The sequencing input was PBMCs or T cells enriched from blood (not recorded which). This sequence joins TRBV18 and TRBJ1-2, with a weak D call TRBD1 (5 bases). The CDR3 bases are TGTGCCAGCTCACCTGGGGCAGATCACGGCTACACCTTC. Amino acid sequence: CASSPGADHGYTF.